The clone carrying this TCR beta chain was observed many times. Individually, TCR cDNA molecules were each labelled with a unique molecular identifier. TCRdb re-called the 5' RACE reads with MiXCR, one entry per CDR3 protein. Among 110,000 or so distinct CDR3 sequences, 11% were seen once, and the ten largest hold roughly 26%. Time point meaning: blood at routine non-recurrence follow-up after resection. Germline CDR1 reads SGHTA; CDR2 reads FQGTGA. This CDR3 has 18 residues. V shed 5 bases and J 9 bases; nucleotides not matched to a gene: 22. This specimen comes from a study of spatial heterogeneity in lung cancer. Study-wide background: Available follow-up PBMC samples, collected a median of about 24 months post-resection, were sequenced. Mean representation of each unique TCR and UMI combination in the raw reads exceeded nine occurrences.

This sequence was found in a female donor with early-stage non-small cell lung cancer. The chain couples TRBV7-3 to TRBJ1-1, with TRBD1 identical over 9 bases. Here the sequenced sample was PBMCs, taken at follow-up. The CDR3 region has the DNA TGTGCCAGCAGCCCTCGGGCCGGTGCGGGACAGGGAGTATCGAAAGCTTTCTTT. This sequence encodes CASSPRAGAGQGVSKAFF. Full variable domain (remainder filled in from reference TRBV7-3 and TRBJ1-1): GAGVSQTPSNKVTEKGKYVELRCDPISGHTALYWYRQSLGQGPEFLIYFQGTGAADDSGLPNDRFFAVRPEGSVSTLKIQRTERGDSAVYLCASSPRAGAGQGVSKAFFGQGTRLTVV.